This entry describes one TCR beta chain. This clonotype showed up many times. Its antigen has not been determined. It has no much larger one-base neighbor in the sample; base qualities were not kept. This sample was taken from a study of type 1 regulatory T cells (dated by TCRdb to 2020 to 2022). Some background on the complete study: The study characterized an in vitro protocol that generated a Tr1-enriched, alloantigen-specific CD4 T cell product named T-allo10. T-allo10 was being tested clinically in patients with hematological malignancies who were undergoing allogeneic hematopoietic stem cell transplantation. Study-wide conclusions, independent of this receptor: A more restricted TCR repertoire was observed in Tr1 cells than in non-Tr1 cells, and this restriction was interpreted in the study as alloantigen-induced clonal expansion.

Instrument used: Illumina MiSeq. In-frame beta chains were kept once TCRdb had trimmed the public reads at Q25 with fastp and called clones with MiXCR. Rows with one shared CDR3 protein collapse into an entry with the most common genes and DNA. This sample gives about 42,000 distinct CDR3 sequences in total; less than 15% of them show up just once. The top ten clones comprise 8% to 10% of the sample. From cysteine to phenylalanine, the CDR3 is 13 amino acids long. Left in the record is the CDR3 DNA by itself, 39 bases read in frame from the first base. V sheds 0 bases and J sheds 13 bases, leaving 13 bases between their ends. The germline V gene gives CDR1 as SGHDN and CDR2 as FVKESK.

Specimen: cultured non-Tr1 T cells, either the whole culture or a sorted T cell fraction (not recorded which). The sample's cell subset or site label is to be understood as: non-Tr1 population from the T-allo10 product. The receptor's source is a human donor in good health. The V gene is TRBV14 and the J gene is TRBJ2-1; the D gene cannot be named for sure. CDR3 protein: CASSQDLQKRQFF. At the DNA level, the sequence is TGTGCCAGCAGCCAAGATCTACAAAAGCGTCAGTTCTTC.